This T cell receptor beta chain was identified in a study of cytomegalovirus exposure and HLA in healthy donors. This clone appeared a single time. CDR1 and CDR2 (germline): SEHNR, FQNEAQ (reference sequence). The CDR3 contains 13 residues. V lost 7 bases and J 10 bases, leaving 19 bases between the germline ends. PCR employed 60 Vbeta and 13 Jbeta primers. Here immunoSEQ multiplex PCR was the method, and the copy in TCRdb shows in-frame clones only, minus some. Of over 150,000 clones listed, 60% to 80% were seen once; the top ten hold about 4.9%. This chain connects TRBV7-9 to TRBJ1-2; D may be TRBD1 (5 bases). The sequenced sample consisted of PBMCs. The receptor was derived from a male donor in good health and CMV-seronegative. The CDR3 sequence is CASTFGTRGDYTF. CDR3 DNA sequence: TGTGCCAGCACCTTCGGGACTCGGGGCGACTACACCTTC.